A selection of T cell receptor beta chains follows, all from one sample in a study of identical twins. Via MiXCR, TCRdb re-called the 5' RACE reads, giving one row per CDR3 protein. Of some 100,000 distinct CDR3 sequences listed, 5.5% to 7% are singletons. The source material was memory T cells sorted from blood. The receptors were gathered from a woman between 45 and 60 years old in good health. CDR3s include the opening cysteine and the closing phenylalanine or tryptophan. A D gene is named only where the DNA matches it firmly. The size entry is marked missing in some rows and otherwise reads once, few, many or a size class.

j_call v_call d_call clone_size cdr3_length cdr3_nt cdr3_aa
TRBJ1-1 TRBV25-1 . many 13 TGTGCCAGCAGTGAATATGCGAACACTGAAGCTTTCTTT CASSEYANTEAFF
TRBJ2-1 TRBV20-1 . . 13 TGCAGTGCTACCAGGGGGGGCTACAATGAGCAGTTCTTC CSATRGGYNEQFF
TRBJ1-4 TRBV3-1 . many 16 TGTGCCAGCAGCCCAAGAGGGGCCACTCGTAATGAAAAACTGTTTTTT CASSPRGATRNEKLFF
TRBJ1-5 TRBV4-2 TRBD1 many 14 TGTGCCAGCAGCACCGGACAGGGCAATCAGCCCCAGCATTTT CASSTGQGNQPQHF
TRBJ2-5 TRBV20-1 . many 15 TGCAGTGCTAGAGATTCGGCCGTCCAAAGAGAGACCCAGTACTTC CSARDSAVQRETQYF
TRBJ1-5 TRBV2 . few 14 TGTGCCAGCAGTTTGGGACGGCGGGAACAGCCCCAGCATTTT CASSLGRREQPQHF
TRBJ2-1 TRBV9 . many 11 TGTGCCAGCAGCGCCCTGAATGAGCAGTTCTTC CASSALNEQFF
TRBJ2-1 TRBV27 TRBD1 many 13 TGTGCCAGCACCTTGGACAGGGGCAATGAGCAGTTCTTC CASTLDRGNEQFF
TRBJ2-7 TRBV5-5 . few 14 TGTGCCAGCAGCTTGGCCGGGGGAATGAGCGAGCAGTACTTC CASSLAGGMSEQYF
TRBJ1-5 TRBV15 . many 15 TGTGCCACCAGCAGAGGTACGGGTATCAATCAGCCCCAGCATTTT CATSRGTGINQPQHF
TRBJ2-2 TRBV7-9 . few 14 TGTGCCAGCAGCTTAGCTGGAGTAGGCGGGGAGCTGTTTTTT CASSLAGVGGELFF
TRBJ2-1 TRBV7-9 . many 16 TGTGCCAGCAGCCCCGGGCGCTATCCGGACCCCAATGAGCAGTTCTTC CASSPGRYPDPNEQFF
TRBJ2-2 TRBV4-2 TRBD1 few 16 TGTGCCAGCAGCCCGGGACAGGGACCGAACACCGGGGAGCTGTTTTTT CASSPGQGPNTGELFF
TRBJ2-3 TRBV29-1 . . 12 TGCAGCGTTGTGGCGGCAGGGGATACGCAGTATTTT CSVVAAGDTQYF
TRBJ1-1 TRBV7-8 . . 14 TGTGCCAGCAGCCCGACGGTAGGGAACACTGAAGCTTTCTTT CASSPTVGNTEAFF
TRBJ2-5 TRBV3-1 . many 11 TGTGCCAGCAGCAGGAGGGGTACCCAGTACTTC CASSRRGTQYF
TRBJ2-5 TRBV12-3/TRBV12-4 . many 13 TGTGCCAGCAGTTGGAGGGACCAAGAGACCCAGTACTTC CASSWRDQETQYF
TRBJ2-2 TRBV12-5 . few 12 TGTGCTAGTGGTCATTCTACCGGGGAGCTGTTTTTT CASGHSTGELFF
TRBJ1-1 TRBV30 . many 13 TGTGCCTGGAGTGTGAAGGTGAACACTGAAGCTTTCTTT CAWSVKVNTEAFF
TRBJ2-3 TRBV20-1 TRBD2 many 18 TGCAGTGCTAGAGATACTCAGCGGGAGGGATATGCGTTGGATACGCAGTATTTT CSARDTQREGYALDTQYF
TRBJ1-5 TRBV5-1 . many 15 TGCGCCAGCAGCCTGGGAGCTGCGGGCAATCAGCCCCAGCATTTT CASSLGAAGNQPQHF
TRBJ2-1 TRBV7-9 . many 16 TGTGCCAGCAGCTTCCCCCCGGGGAGTAGAAACAATGAGCAGTTCTTC CASSFPPGSRNNEQFF
TRBJ2-1 TRBV9 . many 15 TGTGCCAGCAGCGTAGAGAGGAGCTCCTACAATGAGCAGTTCTTC CASSVERSSYNEQFF
TRBJ2-2 TRBV5-1 . many 18 TGCGCCAGCAGCTTGGGCCCTCGGAGTACTGAGGGATCCGGGGAGCTGTTTTTT CASSLGPRSTEGSGELFF
TRBJ1-1 TRBV5-5 . many 13 TGTGCCAGCAGCTTATCTGTAAATACTGAAGCTTTCTTT CASSLSVNTEAFF
TRBJ2-5 TRBV25-1 . many 10 TGTGCCAGCAGGGAAGAGACCCAGTACTTC CASREETQYF
TRBJ1-1 TRBV5-1 . many 14 TGCGCCAGCAGCGGCGGGACCGCGAACACTGAAGCTTTCTTT CASSGGTANTEAFF
TRBJ1-5 TRBV20-1 . many 14 TGCAGTGCTAGTCCTTCGCTGGGCAATCAGCCCCAGCATTTT CSASPSLGNQPQHF
TRBJ1-2 TRBV15 . . 15 TGTGCCACCAGGGAATCCGGGGCACCTAACTATGGCTACACCTTC CATRESGAPNYGYTF
TRBJ1-1 TRBV27 TRBD1 many 16 TGTGCCAGCAGTCCGGGACAGGGTAGGGGGAACACTGAAGCTTTCTTT CASSPGQGRGNTEAFF
TRBJ1-6 TRBV18 . few 17 TGTGCCAGCTCACCACCATTGGGACCTTCGGTGGGTTCACCCCTCCACTTT CASSPPLGPSVGSPLHF
TRBJ1-5 TRBV7-9 . many 13 TGTGCCAGCAGCCTTCGGAAGGATCAGCCCCAGCATTTT CASSLRKDQPQHF
TRBJ1-1 TRBV12-3/TRBV12-4 . many 13 TGTGCCAGCAGTCTGGTTACCGGCACTGAAGCTTTCTTT CASSLVTGTEAFF
TRBJ2-2 TRBV6-5 . . 14 TGTGCCAGCAGTACCCCCTTCCATAACGGGGAGCTGTTTTTT CASSTPFHNGELFF
TRBJ2-1 TRBV7-6 TRBD2 many 17 TGTGCCAGCAGTAGTCAAGGTAGCGGGATGGGTTACAATGAGCAGTTCTTC CASSSQGSGMGYNEQFF
TRBJ1-2 TRBV28 . many 14 TGTGCCAGCAGTAAGAGATCGGGCTATCGTGGCTACACCTTC CASSKRSGYRGYTF
TRBJ1-3 TRBV11-2 . . 18 TGTGCCAGCAGCTTCTCCGTCGGGGCTTCGAGCTCTGGAAACACCATATATTTT CASSFSVGASSSGNTIYF
TRBJ2-1 TRBV7-2 . few 13 TGTGCCAGCAGCTTAGTTGGTTCCAATGAGCAGTTCTTC CASSLVGSNEQFF
TRBJ1-2 TRBV12-3/TRBV12-4 TRBD1 many 14 TGTGCCAGCAGTTTAGCGGACAGGTGGACCGGCTACACCTTC CASSLADRWTGYTF
TRBJ2-1 TRBV29-1 TRBD1 many 14 TGCAGCGTTGCCCGGGACAGGGGTTACAATGAGCAGTTCTTC CSVARDRGYNEQFF
TRBJ2-2 TRBV5-1 TRBD1 many 17 TGCGCCAGCAGCTTGGTGGCAGGGGGCGGTAACACCGGGGAGCTGTTTTTT CASSLVAGGGNTGELFF
TRBJ1-2 TRBV18 . many 14 TGTGCCAGCTCACCACAAAACGGGAACTATGGCTACACCTTC CASSPQNGNYGYTF
TRBJ2-3 TRBV6-1 . many 15 TGTGCCAGCCAGCTGACCCCTTACAGCACAGATACGCAGTATTTT CASQLTPYSTDTQYF
TRBJ1-2 TRBV6-1 . many 13 TGTGCCAGCGTAGCAGGACGAAACTATGGCTACACCTTC CASVAGRNYGYTF
TRBJ2-2 TRBV15 . medium-sized 14 TGTGCCACCTCCCGGGAGCGGAGCACCGGGGAGCTGTTTTTT CATSRERSTGELFF
TRBJ1-1 TRBV2 . . 13 TGTGCCAGCAAAAATACAGCCGGATCTGAAGCTTTCTTT CASKNTAGSEAFF
TRBJ2-1 TRBV12-3/TRBV12-4 . many 15 TGTGCCAGCAGCCTGAGGGGAGGGGGATACAATGAGCAGTTCTTC CASSLRGGGYNEQFF
TRBJ2-1 TRBV10-2 TRBD2 many 14 TGCGCCAGCAGTGTTGCGGGAGGGCCTTATGAGCAGTTCTTC CASSVAGGPYEQFF
TRBJ1-1 TRBV3-1 TRBD1 many 14 TGTGCCAGCAGTCGTCAGGGGGCGAACACTGAAGCTTTCTTT CASSRQGANTEAFF
TRBJ2-2 TRBV20-1 . many 18 TGCAGTGCTACCCAGTGGACAACCGCTACCTCTAACACCGGGGAGCTGTTTTTT CSATQWTTATSNTGELFF
TRBJ2-3 TRBV7-2 . many 18 TGTGCCAGCAGCTGGGCTGGCGGGGCAGCTGGGGCGGTAGATACGCAGTATTTT CASSWAGGAAGAVDTQYF
TRBJ2-3 TRBV18 . few 15 TGTGCCAGCCATTACGGCAGGCAAGTCACAGATACGCAGTATTTT CASHYGRQVTDTQYF